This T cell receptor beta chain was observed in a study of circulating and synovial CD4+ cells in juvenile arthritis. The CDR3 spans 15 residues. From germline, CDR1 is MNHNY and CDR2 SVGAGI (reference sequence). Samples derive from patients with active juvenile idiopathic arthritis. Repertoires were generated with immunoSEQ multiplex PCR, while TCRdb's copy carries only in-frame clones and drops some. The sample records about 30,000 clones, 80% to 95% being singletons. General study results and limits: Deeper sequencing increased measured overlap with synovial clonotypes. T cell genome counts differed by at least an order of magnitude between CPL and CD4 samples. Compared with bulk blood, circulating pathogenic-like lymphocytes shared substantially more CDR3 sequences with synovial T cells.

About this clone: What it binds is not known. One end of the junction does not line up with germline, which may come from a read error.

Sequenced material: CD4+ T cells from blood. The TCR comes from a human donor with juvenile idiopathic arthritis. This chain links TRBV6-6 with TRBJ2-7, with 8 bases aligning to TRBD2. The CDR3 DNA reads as TGTGCCGGCAGTTACTCAGGGGCAGGCGGGGGGGAGCAGTACTTC. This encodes CAGSYSGAGGGEQYF.